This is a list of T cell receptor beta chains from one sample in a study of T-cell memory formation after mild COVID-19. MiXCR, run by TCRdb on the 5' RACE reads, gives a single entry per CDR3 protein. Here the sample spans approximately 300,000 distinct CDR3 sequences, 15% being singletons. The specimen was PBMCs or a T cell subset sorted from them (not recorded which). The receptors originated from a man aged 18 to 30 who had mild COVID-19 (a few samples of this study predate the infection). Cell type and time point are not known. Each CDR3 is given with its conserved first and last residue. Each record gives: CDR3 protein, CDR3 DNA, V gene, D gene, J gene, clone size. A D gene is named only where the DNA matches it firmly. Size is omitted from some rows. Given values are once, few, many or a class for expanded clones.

CDR3 protein: CASRQDSKHPYEQYF
CDR3 DNA: TGTGCCAGCAGACAGGACAGCAAACATCCCTACGAGCAGTACTTC
V gene: TRBV3-2
D gene: -
J gene: TRBJ2-7
clone size: -

CDR3 protein: CASSTWGAAGELFF
CDR3 DNA: TGTGCCAGCAGTACTTGGGGGGCGGCCGGGGAGCTGTTTTTT
V gene: TRBV27
D gene: -
J gene: TRBJ2-2
clone size: -

CDR3 protein: CASSFLGGRTDTQYF
CDR3 DNA: TGTGCCAGCAGCTTCCTGGGGGGACGCACAGATACGCAGTATTTT
V gene: TRBV7-6
D gene: -
J gene: TRBJ2-3
clone size: few

CDR3 protein: CASSPTGRGYEQYF
CDR3 DNA: TGTGCCAGCAGTCCCACCGGGAGGGGCTACGAGCAGTACTTC
V gene: TRBV6-4
D gene: TRBD2
J gene: TRBJ2-7
clone size: few

CDR3 protein: CSASPLAGNIQYF
CDR3 DNA: TGCAGTGCTAGTCCCTTAGCGGGAAACATTCAGTACTTC
V gene: TRBV20-1
D gene: TRBD2
J gene: TRBJ2-4
clone size: few

CDR3 protein: CASSVDRAGAFF
CDR3 DNA: TGTGCCAGCAGCGTTGACAGGGCAGGAGCTTTCTTT
V gene: TRBV7-2
D gene: TRBD1
J gene: TRBJ1-1
clone size: -

CDR3 protein: CASSFLITSGGPRTDTQYF
CDR3 DNA: TGTGCCAGCAGTTTCCTAATCACTAGCGGGGGCCCACGCACAGATACGCAGTATTTT
V gene: TRBV12-3/TRBV12-4
D gene: TRBD2
J gene: TRBJ2-3
clone size: -

CDR3 protein: CSVVRTETGDTQYF
CDR3 DNA: TGCAGCGTTGTGCGGACTGAAACAGGGGATACGCAGTATTTT
V gene: TRBV29-1
D gene: -
J gene: TRBJ2-3
clone size: -

CDR3 protein: CASSLLSAPVALYEQYF
CDR3 DNA: TGTGCCAGCAGCTTGCTGTCGGCTCCAGTTGCCTTATACGAGCAGTACTTC
V gene: TRBV7-4
D gene: -
J gene: TRBJ2-7
clone size: -

CDR3 protein: CSVVKGYGYTF
CDR3 DNA: TGCAGCGTTGTAAAGGGCTATGGCTACACCTTC
V gene: TRBV29-1
D gene: -
J gene: TRBJ1-2
clone size: -

CDR3 protein: CASQDRVGELFF
CDR3 DNA: TGTGCCAGCCAGGACAGGGTCGGGGAGCTGTTTTTT
V gene: TRBV6-6
D gene: TRBD1
J gene: TRBJ2-2
clone size: few

CDR3 protein: CASSPWGALLGANVLTF
CDR3 DNA: TGTGCCAGCAGTCCCTGGGGGGCCTTACTTGGGGCCAACGTCCTGACTTTC
V gene: TRBV3-1
D gene: -
J gene: TRBJ2-6
clone size: few

CDR3 protein: CASSYSLGGQTYEQYF
CDR3 DNA: TGTGCCAGCAGTTACTCTCTTGGGGGACAGACCTACGAGCAGTACTTC
V gene: TRBV6-5
D gene: TRBD1
J gene: TRBJ2-7
clone size: -

CDR3 protein: CASSLNGGDGEAFF
CDR3 DNA: TGTGCCAGCAGCTTAAACGGTGGGGACGGTGAAGCTTTCTTT
V gene: TRBV7-3
D gene: -
J gene: TRBJ1-1
clone size: -

CDR3 protein: CASSGINTDTQYF
CDR3 DNA: TGTGCCAGCAGTGGGATTAACACAGATACGCAGTATTTT
V gene: TRBV2
D gene: -
J gene: TRBJ2-3
clone size: few

CDR3 protein: CASRKGLAGVLSTDTQYF
CDR3 DNA: TGTGCCAGCAGGAAGGGACTAGCGGGGGTTTTGAGCACAGATACGCAGTATTTT
V gene: TRBV7-2
D gene: TRBD2
J gene: TRBJ2-3
clone size: few

CDR3 protein: CASSLKHASGGFQETQYF
CDR3 DNA: TGTGCCAGCAGCCTCAAACACGCTAGCGGGGGGTTCCAAGAGACCCAGTACTTC
V gene: TRBV9
D gene: TRBD2
J gene: TRBJ2-5
clone size: few

CDR3 protein: CASSLNAGVEAFF
CDR3 DNA: TGTGCCAGCAGCTTGAATGCAGGGGTTGAAGCTTTCTTT
V gene: TRBV5-6
D gene: -
J gene: TRBJ1-1
clone size: -

CDR3 protein: CASSQETASGKDTQYF
CDR3 DNA: TGCGCCAGCAGCCAAGAAACGGCTAGCGGGAAAGATACGCAGTATTTT
V gene: TRBV4-3
D gene: TRBD2
J gene: TRBJ2-3
clone size: -

CDR3 protein: CASSLVLAGATDTQYF
CDR3 DNA: TGCGCCAGCAGCTTGGTACTAGCGGGGGCTACAGATACGCAGTATTTT
V gene: TRBV5-1
D gene: TRBD2
J gene: TRBJ2-3
clone size: few

CDR3 protein: CACGGQVTEAFF
CDR3 DNA: TGTGCCTGCGGGGGGCAGGTCACTGAAGCTTTCTTT
V gene: TRBV10-3
D gene: -
J gene: TRBJ1-1
clone size: -

CDR3 protein: CASSFDRVSADTQYF
CDR3 DNA: TGTGCCAGCAGTTTCGACAGGGTTTCGGCAGATACGCAGTATTTT
V gene: TRBV27
D gene: TRBD1
J gene: TRBJ2-3
clone size: few

CDR3 protein: CAGEREMNTEAFF
CDR3 DNA: TGTGCCGGGGAGAGGGAGATGAACACTGAAGCTTTCTTT
V gene: TRBV12-3/TRBV12-4
D gene: -
J gene: TRBJ1-1
clone size: few

CDR3 protein: CASSSQGASGNTIYF
CDR3 DNA: TGTGCCAGCAGCTCCCAAGGGGCGTCTGGAAACACCATATATTTT
V gene: TRBV7-2
D gene: -
J gene: TRBJ1-3
clone size: -

CDR3 protein: CASSQAGPRINGYTF
CDR3 DNA: TGTGCCAGCAGCCAAGCCGGGCCTAGAATTAATGGCTACACCTTC
V gene: TRBV14
D gene: -
J gene: TRBJ1-2
clone size: -

CDR3 protein: CASSLGGTGGTYGYTF
CDR3 DNA: TGTGCCAGCAGCTTAGGGGGGACAGGGGGGACCTATGGCTACACCTTC
V gene: TRBV7-6
D gene: TRBD1
J gene: TRBJ1-2
clone size: -

CDR3 protein: CASRRFTDTQYF
CDR3 DNA: TGTGCCAGCAGGAGATTCACAGATACGCAGTATTTT
V gene: TRBV7-2
D gene: -
J gene: TRBJ2-3
clone size: many

CDR3 protein: CASSPLGGDAFF
CDR3 DNA: TGCGCCAGCAGCCCCCTTGGGGGAGACGCTTTCTTT
V gene: TRBV4-1
D gene: -
J gene: TRBJ1-1
clone size: few

CDR3 protein: CASRGRTIYF
CDR3 DNA: TGCGCCAGCAGGGGGAGGACCATATATTTT
V gene: TRBV4-1
D gene: -
J gene: TRBJ1-3
clone size: -

CDR3 protein: CASSQEVWRGGYTF
CDR3 DNA: TGTGCCAGCAGCCAAGAAGTTTGGCGCGGAGGCTACACCTTC
V gene: TRBV4-2
D gene: -
J gene: TRBJ1-2
clone size: many

CDR3 protein: CSAEQGPNQPQHF
CDR3 DNA: TGCAGTGCTGAACAGGGGCCCAATCAGCCCCAGCATTTT
V gene: TRBV20-1
D gene: TRBD1
J gene: TRBJ1-5
clone size: -

CDR3 protein: CASRPPGVAYEQYF
CDR3 DNA: TGTGCCAGCAGACCCCCAGGGGTGGCCTACGAGCAGTACTTC
V gene: TRBV12-3/TRBV12-4
D gene: -
J gene: TRBJ2-7
clone size: few

CDR3 protein: CASSPSMSLDTQYF
CDR3 DNA: TGTGCCAGCAGCCCTAGTATGAGCTTGGATACGCAGTATTTT
V gene: TRBV11-3
D gene: -
J gene: TRBJ2-3
clone size: -

CDR3 protein: CASSQDLWANEKLFF
CDR3 DNA: TGCGCCAGCAGCCAAGATCTCTGGGCTAATGAAAAACTGTTTTTT
V gene: TRBV4-3
D gene: -
J gene: TRBJ1-4
clone size: -

CDR3 protein: CASSTLPRDGYTF
CDR3 DNA: TGTGCCAGTAGTACCCTGCCCCGAGATGGCTACACCTTC
V gene: TRBV19
D gene: -
J gene: TRBJ1-2
clone size: -

CDR3 protein: CASSQDLQDTEAFF
CDR3 DNA: TGTGCCAGCAGCCAAGATCTTCAGGACACTGAAGCTTTCTTT
V gene: TRBV3-1
D gene: -
J gene: TRBJ1-1
clone size: -

CDR3 protein: CASSTDRGRETQYF
CDR3 DNA: TGTGCCAGCAGCACGGACAGGGGGCGAGAGACCCAGTACTTC
V gene: TRBV7-2
D gene: TRBD1
J gene: TRBJ2-5
clone size: many

CDR3 protein: CASSLNSPGGGGETQYF
CDR3 DNA: TGTGCCAGCAGCCTCAACTCCCCAGGGGGGGGTGGAGAGACCCAGTACTTC
V gene: TRBV7-2
D gene: -
J gene: TRBJ2-5
clone size: few

CDR3 protein: CASSLEGIGGELFF
CDR3 DNA: TGTGCCAGCAGCTTAGAGGGGATTGGCGGGGAGCTGTTTTTT
V gene: TRBV11-2
D gene: -
J gene: TRBJ2-2
clone size: -

CDR3 protein: CASSYGLAGEQETQYF
CDR3 DNA: TGTGCCAGCAGTTACGGACTAGCGGGGGAACAAGAGACCCAGTACTTC
V gene: TRBV6-2/TRBV6-3
D gene: TRBD2
J gene: TRBJ2-5
clone size: -

CDR3 protein: CASSQGTNYEQYF
CDR3 DNA: TGCGCCAGCAGCCAAGGAACTAACTACGAGCAGTACTTC
V gene: TRBV4-1
D gene: -
J gene: TRBJ2-7
clone size: -

CDR3 protein: CASSGLQGTEAFF
CDR3 DNA: TGTGCCAGCAGTGGGTTGCAGGGGACTGAAGCTTTCTTT
V gene: TRBV25-1
D gene: -
J gene: TRBJ1-1
clone size: few

CDR3 protein: CASSLQQGINTGELFF
CDR3 DNA: TGTGCCAGCTCACTACAACAGGGAATAAACACCGGGGAGCTGTTTTTT
V gene: TRBV18
D gene: -
J gene: TRBJ2-2
clone size: -

CDR3 protein: CASSYSMAGAWDEQFF
CDR3 DNA: TGTGCCAGCAGTTACTCGATGGCGGGGGCATGGGATGAGCAGTTCTTC
V gene: TRBV6-6
D gene: -
J gene: TRBJ2-1
clone size: -

CDR3 protein: CASSFPLAGNTIYF
CDR3 DNA: TGTGCCAGCAGTTTTCCCCTGGCTGGAAACACCATATATTTT
V gene: TRBV12-3/TRBV12-4
D gene: -
J gene: TRBJ1-3
clone size: -

CDR3 protein: CATWTLGTDTQYF
CDR3 DNA: TGTGCCACCTGGACATTGGGCACAGATACGCAGTATTTT
V gene: TRBV10-3
D gene: -
J gene: TRBJ2-3
clone size: -

CDR3 protein: CASSYGGWANVLTF
CDR3 DNA: TGTGCCAGCAGTTACGGGGGGTGGGCCAACGTCCTGACTTTC
V gene: TRBV6-5
D gene: -
J gene: TRBJ2-6
clone size: few

CDR3 protein: CASSPSRMSGNTIYF
CDR3 DNA: TGTGCCAGCAGCCCTAGTCGTATGTCTGGAAACACCATATATTTT
V gene: TRBV7-6
D gene: -
J gene: TRBJ1-3
clone size: few

CDR3 protein: CASSQEGAAGPGNTIYF
CDR3 DNA: TGCGCCAGCAGCCAAGAAGGTGCGGCGGGTCCTGGAAACACCATATATTTT
V gene: TRBV4-1
D gene: -
J gene: TRBJ1-3
clone size: -

CDR3 protein: CASSPRGHYNEQFF
CDR3 DNA: TGTGCCAGTAGTCCCCGGGGGCATTACAATGAGCAGTTCTTC
V gene: TRBV19
D gene: -
J gene: TRBJ2-1
clone size: few

CDR3 protein: CATSEGRGGETQYF
CDR3 DNA: TGTGCCACCAGCGAGGGTAGGGGAGGAGAGACCCAGTACTTC
V gene: TRBV15
D gene: -
J gene: TRBJ2-5
clone size: few

CDR3 protein: CASSLAFGENEQFF
CDR3 DNA: TGCGCCAGCAGCTTGGCCTTCGGGGAGAATGAGCAGTTCTTC
V gene: TRBV5-1
D gene: -
J gene: TRBJ2-1
clone size: many

CDR3 protein: CSAPGTGGRVDTQYF
CDR3 DNA: TGCAGTGCTCCCGGGACAGGGGGCAGAGTAGATACGCAGTATTTT
V gene: TRBV20-1
D gene: TRBD1
J gene: TRBJ2-3
clone size: few

CDR3 protein: CASSLLLKGDYGYTF
CDR3 DNA: TGTGCCAGCAGCCTTTTACTGAAGGGGGACTATGGCTACACCTTC
V gene: TRBV7-8
D gene: -
J gene: TRBJ1-2
clone size: -

CDR3 protein: CASSLIREKLFF
CDR3 DNA: TGTGCCAGCAGCTTAATTCGGGAAAAACTGTTTTTT
V gene: TRBV7-9
D gene: -
J gene: TRBJ1-4
clone size: -

CDR3 protein: CASSSSDRGLVNEQFF
CDR3 DNA: TGTGCCAGCAGCAGCTCTGACAGGGGGCTAGTCAATGAGCAGTTCTTC
V gene: TRBV7-9
D gene: TRBD1
J gene: TRBJ2-1
clone size: few

CDR3 protein: CASSPVRGISGNTIYF
CDR3 DNA: TGTGCCAGCAGTCCGGTGCGGGGCATCTCTGGAAACACCATATATTTT
V gene: TRBV6-5
D gene: -
J gene: TRBJ1-3
clone size: -

CDR3 protein: CATSVRRGSGGELFF
CDR3 DNA: TGTGCCACCAGCGTAAGGCGGGGGAGCGGCGGGGAGCTGTTTTTT
V gene: TRBV15
D gene: TRBD2
J gene: TRBJ2-2
clone size: many

CDR3 protein: CATSDSGGARREQFF
CDR3 DNA: TGTGCCACCAGTGATTCCGGTGGGGCGCGACGTGAGCAGTTCTTC
V gene: TRBV24-1
D gene: -
J gene: TRBJ2-1
clone size: many

CDR3 protein: CASSQGPTQYF
CDR3 DNA: TGTGCCAGCAGCCAAGGGCCGACCCAGTACTTC
V gene: TRBV3-1
D gene: -
J gene: TRBJ2-5
clone size: many